The 14 T cell receptor beta chains in this list originate from one sample, sequenced in a study of blood T cell repertoires in COVID-19. Sequencing was performed with immunoSEQ multiplex PCR; in TCRdb, only in-frame clones are kept and a portion is missing. The sample lists 200,000 or so clones; around 80% were seen once. Sequencing was performed on PBMCs or T cells enriched from blood (not recorded which). The receptors come from a woman between 40 and 55 years old with acute COVID-19.

The chain employs TRBV27 and TRBJ1-1; possibly TRBD1 for D (5 bases). V shed 1 base and J shed 1 base, with 16 bases lying between them. Germline V lookup: CDR1 MNHEY, CDR2 SMNVEV (reference sequence). The CDR3 consists of 17 residues. The CDR3 is CASSLFQGGSKNTEAFF. CDR3 in DNA: TGTGCCAGCAGTTTATTTCAGGGCGGTTCCAAGAACACTGAAGCTTTCTTT.

This chain connects TRBV6-6 to TRBJ1-1; 8 bases align to TRBD1. Per the germline V gene, CDR1 is MNHNY and CDR2 is SVGAGI (reference sequence). V gave up 6 bases and J gave up 0 bases; unmatched junction bases: 6. This CDR3 has 15 amino acids. CDR3 amino acids: CASSQGQALNTEAFF. The CDR3 nucleotides are TGTGCCAGCAGCCAGGGACAGGCCTTGAACACTGAAGCTTTCTTT.

The chain carries TRBV7-2 and TRBJ1-1; TRBD1 matches at 7 bases. This CDR3 comprises 14 residues. Trimming at V came to 3 bases and at J to 4 bases, leaving 5 bases not matched to a gene. Germline V gene lookup returns CDR1 SGHTA and CDR2 FQGNSA. The CDR3 region has the DNA TGTGCCAGCAGCTTGAACGCAGGGGGCACTGAAGCTTTCTTT. This sequence encodes CASSLNAGGTEAFF. Supplemented by reference TRBV7-2 and TRBJ1-1, the full variable domain reads GAGVSQSPSNKVTEKGKDVELRCDPISGHTALYWYRQSLGQGLEFLIYFQGNSAPDKSGLPSDRFSAERTGGSVSTLTIQRTQQEDSAVYLCASSLNAGGTEAFFGQGTRLTVV.

V and J are TRBV7-3 and TRBJ2-1; 13 positions agree with TRBD2. Trimming took 5 bases from V and 9 from J; bases not matched to a gene: 10. CDR1 and CDR2 from the germline V gene are SGHTA and FQGTGA. CDR3 length: 16 amino acids. The CDR3 DNA sequence: TGTGCCAGCAGCGAGATAACTAGCGGGAGGGGAGGTGAGCAGTTCTTC. As protein: CASSEITSGRGGEQFF. The variable domain in full, completed from reference TRBV7-3 and TRBJ2-1, reads GAGVSQTPSNKVTEKGKYVELRCDPISGHTALYWYRQSLGQGPEFLIYFQGTGAADDSGLPNDRFFAVRPEGSVSTLKIQRTERGDSAVYLCASSEITSGRGGEQFFGPGTRLTVL.

V and J are TRBV7-2 and TRBJ1-5; D is possibly TRBD1 (6 bases). With 5 bases removed from V and 3 bases from J, the gap between germline ends came to 11 bases. The length of the CDR3 is 14 residues. Germline CDR1 is SGHTA and CDR2 is FQGNSA. CDR3 nucleotides: TGTGCCAGCAGCCGTCAGGGGCCCAATCAGCCCCAGCATTTT. This translates into CASSRQGPNQPQHF.

The V gene is TRBV7-9, the J gene TRBJ1-5; D call uncertain. The CDR3 sequence is 13 residues long. From germline, CDR1 is SEHNR and CDR2 FQNEAQ (reference sequence). The V end lost 7 bases, the J end lost 6 bases, and 13 bases lay between the germline ends. This CDR3 reads CASTQTGAQPQHF. CDR3 coding DNA: TGTGCCAGCACTCAGACGGGAGCTCAGCCCCAGCATTTT.

This rearrangement joins TRBV7-3 to TRBJ1-6; 9 nucleotides match TRBD1. Looked up from germline, CDR1 is SGHTA and CDR2 is FQGTGA. This CDR3 spans 15 amino acids. With 2 bases clipped from V and 5 bases from J, the junction kept 1 base outside the gene matches. The CDR3 nucleotides read TGTGCCAGCAGCTTAGGGACAGGGAATAATTCACCCCTCCACTTT. It encodes CASSLGTGNNSPLHF.

The CDR3 nucleotides read TGTGCCAGCAGCTCCCATACCGGGGAGACCCAGTACTTC. It yields the protein CASSSHTGETQYF. The rearrangement joins TRBV11-2 to TRBJ2-5, with unresolved D. The CDR3 runs 13 residues. V lost 4 bases, J lost 5 bases, and 11 bases lay in between. Looked up from germline, CDR1 is SGHAT and CDR2 is FQNNGV.

The genes are TRBV5-1 and TRBJ2-2; D is undetermined. V lost 0 bases to trimming and J lost 6 bases, with 12 bases between them. The CDR3 covers 15 residues. Germline V gene sequence: CDR1 SGHRS, CDR2 YFSETQ. The CDR3 coding sequence is TGCGCCAGCAGCTTGGCCTCAGGTTATTCCGGGGAGCTGTTTTTT. It encodes CASSLASGYSGELFF.

The chain combines TRBV29-1 with TRBJ2-5, with 9 bases identical to TRBD1. J was trimmed by 5 bases and V by 4 bases; bases with no gene match: 5. The length of the CDR3 is 13 residues. The germline CDR1 and CDR2 sequences are SQVTM and ANQGSEA. The CDR3 coding sequence is TGCAGCGTTGTAAGACAGGGGGACGAGACCCAGTACTTC. This encodes CSVVRQGDETQYF.

There are a few counts of this clone. V and J are TRBV7-6 and TRBJ2-1, with 7 bases lining up with TRBD2. Germline V gene sequence: CDR1 SGHVS, CDR2 FNYEAQ. This CDR3 is built from 15 residues. J was trimmed by 1 base and V by 5 bases; bases with no gene match: 5. The CDR3 sequence is CASSARLASYNEQFF. Here the CDR3 DNA reads TGTGCCAGCAGCGCTAGACTAGCATCCTACAATGAGCAGTTCTTC.

The chain employs TRBV12-1 and TRBJ1-6; the DNA was not used to check the table's D call, TRBD1. TRBV12-1 is shown as a pseudogene. This CDR3 is built from 17 residues. The CDR3 DNA reads as TGTGCCAGCAGCTTTGGTCAGGGTCGCTCCTATAATTCACCCCTCCACTTT. It yields the protein CASSFGQGRSYNSPLHF.

The J gene is TRBJ2-3, the V gene TRBV27; 10 bases line up with TRBD2. CDR3 length equals 14 residues. With V trimmed by 2 bases and J by 8 bases, 4 bases remained unmatched. Germline CDR1 and CDR2: MNHEY and SMNVEV (reference sequence). CDR3 sequence reads: CASSLGLAEGTQYF. The CDR3 nucleotides are TGTGCCAGCAGTTTAGGACTAGCGGAAGGTACGCAGTATTTT.

The chain employs TRBV2 and TRBJ2-1; TRBD2 matches at 12 bases. The CDR3 sequence is 15 residues long. Germline V gives CDR1 SNHLY, CDR2 FYNNEI. Losses at the gene ends were 5 bases for V and 3 bases for J; bases not matched to a gene: 2. The CDR3 is CASSSLAGGYNEQFF. In DNA form, the CDR3 reads TGTGCCAGCAGTTCACTAGCGGGGGGCTACAATGAGCAGTTCTTC.